This T cell receptor beta chain was sequenced for a study of cytomegalovirus exposure and HLA in healthy donors. The method was immunoSEQ multiplex PCR; TCRdb's version includes in-frame clones alone and lacks a portion of them. Among 150,000 to 200,000 clones listed, roughly 91% were seen once. CDR3 size: 16 residues. CDR1 is MDHEN and CDR2 is SYDVKM in the germline V gene. V was clipped by 7 bases and J by 5 bases, with 23 bases between them. Input material: PBMCs. The chain couples TRBV28 to TRBJ1-1; D gene uncertain. The clonotype originates from a man between 18 and 29 years old in good health and CMV-seropositive. CDR3 bases: TGTGCCAGCAACCTCGGGAGAATTAGTGGGTTGACTGAAGCTTTCTTT. Amino acid sequence: CASNLGRISGLTEAFF.